The 11 T cell receptor beta chains reported below all come from one sample, sequenced in a study of cytomegalovirus exposure and HLA in healthy donors. PCR primers comprised 60 Vbeta and 13 Jbeta primers. TCRdb's copy holds only in-frame clones and misses some; the assay was immunoSEQ multiplex PCR. The profile shows roughly 180,000 clones, under 85% of them singletons. Sequenced sample: PBMCs. Receptor source: a man aged 18 to 35 in good health and CMV-seronegative.

This chain uses TRBV18 with TRBJ2-3; D is uncertain. The V and J ends lost 6 bases and 0 bases respectively, with 10 bases between them. Germline CDR1 reads KGHSH; CDR2 reads LQKENI. CDR3 size: 14 residues. DNA of the CDR3: TGTGCCAGCTCCCTTACACAGAGCACAGATACGCAGTATTTT. Its translation: CASSLTQSTDTQYF.

This clone was seen more than once but under ten times. This chain joins TRBV28 and TRBJ2-4; 8 bases map to TRBD2. After removal of 5 bases from V and 7 bases from J, the junction contained 10 bases not matched to a gene. Germline loops: CDR1 MDHEN, CDR2 SYDVKM. CDR3 size: 15 residues. CDR3 in amino acids: CASSASGLGGNIQYF. In DNA form, the CDR3 reads TGTGCCAGCAGTGCCTCGGGACTAGGCGGGAACATTCAGTACTTC.

The chain joins TRBV5-1 to TRBJ2-7, with 10 positions matching TRBD2. The ends lost 0 bases at V and 4 bases at J; junction bases unmatched: 4. Per germline, CDR1 SGHRS and CDR2 YFSETQ. The CDR3 sequence is 15 residues long. The CDR3 protein is CASSLGSGGAYEQYF. CDR3 nucleotide sequence: TGCGCCAGCAGCTTGGGAAGCGGGGGGGCTTACGAGCAGTACTTC.

The CDR3 is CAIRREPNTEAFF. CDR3 nucleotides: TGTGCCATCAGGAGGGAGCCGAACACTGAAGCTTTCTTT. The chain uses TRBV10-3 and TRBJ1-1; D is unclear. This CDR3 spans 13 amino acids. Germline CDR1 and CDR2: ENHRY and SYGVKD. V was shortened by 6 bases and J by 1 base, with 9 bases between the two germline ends.

The chain uses TRBV2 and TRBJ1-5; D is possibly TRBD1 (5 bases). The CDR3 length is 15 residues. Deletions cut 7 bases from V and 4 bases from J, with 17 bases between. CDR1 SNHLY and CDR2 FYNNEI come from the germline V gene. CDR3 DNA: TGTGCCAGCAAAAGGGGCAGAGGAAGGAATCAGCCCCAGCATTTT. This encodes CASKRGRGRNQPQHF.

The chain combines TRBV11-2 with TRBJ1-1; TRBD1 matches at 10 bases. The CDR3 contains 15 residues. V was clipped by 0 bases and J by 10 bases; unmatched bases: 8. Per the germline V gene, CDR1 is SGHAT and CDR2 is FQNNGV. CDR3 DNA sequence: TGTGCCAGCAGCTTAGAGTCTCGGGACAGGGGTTTAGCTTTCTTT. Its translation is CASSLESRDRGLAFF.

Points on this clone: This same CDR3 is encoded by further DNA sequences in the sample. The V and J genes are TRBV28 and TRBJ1-2; D is unclear. Germline values: CDR1 MDHEN, CDR2 SYDVKM. V was cut by 1 base and J by 4 bases, with 4 bases left in between. The CDR3 runs 12 residues. The CDR3 loop is CASSLSGYGYTF. Written as DNA, the CDR3 is TGTGCCAGCAGTTTATCAGGCTATGGCTACACCTTC.

The chain employs TRBV5-1 and TRBJ1-1; D remains unclear. Germline CDR1 and CDR2: SGHRS and YFSETQ. The CDR3 loop spans 15 amino acids. With 1 base removed from V and 1 base from J, the gap between germline ends came to 11 bases. For the CDR3, the DNA is TGCGCCAGCAGCTTGTTGGAGGTGGGGAACACTGAAGCTTTCTTT. Protein: CASSLLEVGNTEAFF.

The chain combines TRBV28 with TRBJ2-7, with 8 bases fitting TRBD1. This CDR3 has 14 amino acids. Germline assignment: CDR1 MDHEN and CDR2 SYDVKM. The junction had 7 bases not matched to a gene; V was cut back by 4 bases and J by 5 bases. This chain's CDR3 is CASSSGQGRNEQYF. Here the CDR3 DNA reads TGTGCCAGCAGTTCCGGACAGGGTAGGAACGAGCAGTACTTC.

The chain links TRBV2 to TRBJ1-4; TRBD1 might be the D (5 bases). With 5 bases removed from V and 4 bases from J, the gap between germline ends came to 11 bases. From germline, CDR1 is SNHLY and CDR2 FYNNEI. The CDR3 is 14 residues long. The CDR3 nucleotides read TGTGCCAGCAGTTACGACAGTAGTAATGAAAAACTGTTTTTT. Amino acid sequence: CASSYDSSNEKLFF.

The chain employs TRBV4-1 and TRBJ1-2; 9 bases map to TRBD1. Unmatched junction bases numbered 11, after V lost 7 bases and J lost 8 bases. Germline loops: CDR1 MGHRA, CDR2 YSYEKL. The CDR3 extends over 14 amino acids. DNA for the CDR3: TGCGCCAGCAATCATATCGGGACAGGGAAAGGCTACACCTTC. Its translation is CASNHIGTGKGYTF.